This TCR beta chain appears in the sequencing data of a study of control samples from healthy donors and cancer patients (dated by TCRdb to about 2020). The CDR3 goes from the cysteine to the phenylalanine over 14 residues. Kept here is only the CDR3 DNA, which spans 42 bases and is read in frame from base 1. The CDR1 and CDR2 encoded by the germline V gene (reference sequence) are SEHNR and FQNEAQ. Trimming costs V 5 bases and J 7 bases, and their ends lie 15 bases apart. Preparation of the library involved the immunoSEQ multiplex PCR assay. In its TCRdb copy, this immuneACCESS table keeps in-frame sequences only and misses some clones. Where compared with another copy, unresolved V genes explain less than half of these, and the others have no known cause. This sample comprises around 130,000 clones, about 95% of them detected only once. The top ten clones comprise about 3.6% of the sample. Regarding this clone: Its target antigen remains unknown. Base-call qualities are not available, and no considerably larger clone is one nucleotide away.

The sequenced sample was blood. The rearranged segments are TRBV7-9 and TRBJ2-1, with the D call tentatively TRBD1 or TRBD2, each fitting 5 bases. This receptor was identified in a man aged 25 to 40 in good health. The CDR3 reads as follows: CASSGVGARNEQFF. The DNA is TGTGCCAGCAGCGGCGTCGGGGCCCGGAATGAGCAGTTCTTC. The variable domain in full, with residues beyond the CDR3 obtained from the reference TRBV7-9 and TRBJ2-1 genes, is DTGVSQNPRHKITKRGQNVTFRCDPISEHNRLYWYRQTLGQGPEFLTYFQNEAQLEKSRLLSDRFSAERPKGSFSTLEIQRTEQGDSAMYLCASSGVGARNEQFFGPGTRLTVL.